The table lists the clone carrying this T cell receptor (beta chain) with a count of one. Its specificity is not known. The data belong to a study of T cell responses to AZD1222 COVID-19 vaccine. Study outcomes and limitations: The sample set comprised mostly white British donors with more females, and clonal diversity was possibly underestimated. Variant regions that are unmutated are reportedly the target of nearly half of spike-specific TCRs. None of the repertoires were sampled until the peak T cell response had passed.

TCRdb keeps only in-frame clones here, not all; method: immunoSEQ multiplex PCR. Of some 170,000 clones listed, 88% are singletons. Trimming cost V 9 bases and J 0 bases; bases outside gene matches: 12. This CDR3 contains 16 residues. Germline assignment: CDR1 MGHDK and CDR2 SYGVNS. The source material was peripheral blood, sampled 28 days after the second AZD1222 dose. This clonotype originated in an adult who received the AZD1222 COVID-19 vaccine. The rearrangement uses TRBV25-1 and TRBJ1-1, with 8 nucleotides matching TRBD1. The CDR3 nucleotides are TGTGCCAGTCAAATCGGCAGGGGGCTCCTGAACACTGAAGCTTTCTTT. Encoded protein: CASQIGRGLLNTEAFF.